This T cell receptor beta chain came from a study of T cells in Graves' hyperthyroidism and ophthalmopathy. For ophthalmopathy patients, the Clinical Activity Score was at least 3 and the NOSPECS grade at least 4; duration was under 3 months. This clonotype was observed a handful of times. From RNA transcripts, TCR beta CDR3 regions were amplified. HTBI primers were the set used in a first-round RT-PCR of the TCR CDR3. TCRdb called the multiplex PCR reads again in MiXCR, with one record for every CDR3 protein. In the table there are 530,000 or so distinct CDR3 sequences, 24% of which are singletons. The CDR3 is 11 amino acids. Germline V gene lookup returns CDR1 SQVTM and CDR2 ANQGSEA.

This TCR came from a young woman with Graves' ophthalmopathy. The chain is built from TRBV29-1 and TRBJ1-1; D remains ambiguous. Specimen: blood. CDR3 residues: CSSGTNTEAFF. The CDR3 nucleotides are TGCAGTTCAGGCACGAACACTGAAGCTTTCTTT.